Detailed here is one TCR beta chain. Its antigen is unknown. The data were produced by immunoSEQ multiplex PCR, yet TCRdb's version contains in-frame clones alone and is incomplete. There are 75,000 to 80,000 clones in the sample; under 90% occur only once, and just under 7% lies in the top ten. The entry originates in a study of OX40 agonist ivuxolimab in advanced cancers. V dropped 5 bases and J dropped 0 bases, with 5 bases sitting between them. In germline, CDR1 is MNHEY, CDR2 SMNVEV (reference sequence). There are 12 residues in the CDR3. The study's findings and limits: CD4+ T cells averaged fewer expanded clones than CD8+ T cells.

Sequenced material: CD4+ or CD8+ T cells sorted from blood, taken in a trial of the OX40 agonist ivuxolimab. The chain recombines TRBV27 with TRBJ2-7, with D possibly being TRBD1 (5 bases). This receptor was obtained from an adult with an advanced solid tumor such as melanoma, head and neck, liver or kidney cancer. The CDR3 sequence is CASSTGSYEQYF. The CDR3 DNA sequence: TGTGCCAGCAGTACAGGCTCCTACGAGCAGTACTTC.